This entry lists 31 T cell receptor beta chains sequenced from one sample in a study of T cells in Graves' hyperthyroidism and ophthalmopathy (dated by TCRdb to between 2018 and 2021). Library preparation employed multiplex PCR. TCRdb lists the instrument as Illumina HiSeq 2000. The TCR beta CDR3 regions were amplified from RNA transcripts. For the first round of RT-PCR on the TCR CDR3, the HTBI primer set was used together with the Qiagen OneStep RT-PCR kit. Using fastp trimming at Q25 and MiXCR clonotype assembly, TCRdb reanalyzed the public sequencing data and kept in-frame beta chains. CDR3 protein duplicates are merged, each entry listing the most common genes and DNA. The sample table shows around 500,000 distinct CDR3 sequences, and roughly 15% are seen once. Of the sample, around 13% is held by the ten largest clones. The sample comprised blood. The receptors shown here come from a woman aged 40 to 55 with Graves' hyperthyroidism.

This clonotype was recorded many times. The chain couples TRBV12-3 or TRBV12-4 to TRBJ1-1; 8 nucleotides match TRBD1. J was trimmed by 6 bases and V by 7 bases; bases with no gene match: 7. There are 13 residues in the CDR3. This CDR3 is CASKPDREAEAFF. The CDR3 DNA sequence: TGTGCCAGCAAACCGGACAGGGAGGCTGAAGCTTTCTTT.

The sample holds a few counts of this clonotype. The rearrangement links TRBV20-1 to TRBJ2-1; 13 bases align to TRBD2. This CDR3 spans 18 amino acids. Trimming removed 0 bases from V and 0 bases from J; junction bases left unmatched: 5. The germline V gene has CDR1 DFQATT and CDR2 SNEGSKA (reference sequence). CDR3 loop: CSAREGLAGRSSYNEQFF. CDR3 nucleotide sequence: TGCAGTGCTAGAGAGGGACTAGCGGGAAGGAGCTCCTACAATGAGCAGTTCTTC.

Worth noting for this clonotype: Possible read error: a much larger clone is one base away. The chain is built from TRBV20-1 and TRBJ2-2; 11 nucleotides agree with TRBD2. J lost 4 bases, V lost 6 bases, and 7 bases had no gene match. The CDR3 runs 15 residues. Germline V gene data show CDR1 as DFQATT and CDR2 as SNEGSKA (reference sequence). The CDR3, as DNA: TGCAGTGCCAAACTAGCGGGGGCGAGCACCGGGGAGCTGTTTTTT. Amino acid sequence: CSAKLAGASTGELFF.

This clonotype was observed at least ten times. The V gene is TRBV6-2 or TRBV6-3, the J gene TRBJ1-1, with D unclear. This CDR3 is built from 13 residues. Germline V gene data show CDR1 as MNHEY and CDR2 as SVGEGT. V dropped 0 bases and J dropped 7 bases, with 9 bases sitting between them. The CDR3 region is CASSYSSGIEAFF. The CDR3 DNA reads as TGTGCCAGCAGTTACTCGTCCGGGATTGAAGCTTTCTTT.

Only a few counts were recorded for this clonotype. The chain is built from TRBV28 and TRBJ2-7, with 10 bases that match TRBD1. Losses at the gene ends were 0 bases for V and 6 bases for J; bases not matched to a gene: 5. The CDR3 is made up of 15 amino acids. Germline CDR1 and CDR2: MDHEN and SYDVKM. The CDR3 DNA is TGTGCCAGCAGTTTATGGACAGGGGGCCGACGCGAGCAGTACTTC. Translated, it gives CASSLWTGGRREQYF.

In this sample, this clonotype turned up a few times. This rearrangement joins TRBV28 to TRBJ1-4; D is possibly TRBD1 (5 bases). Germline CDR1 and CDR2: MDHEN and SYDVKM. The CDR3 is made up of 16 amino acids. V was clipped by 6 bases and J by 8 bases, with 22 bases between them. The CDR3 coding sequence is TGTGCCAGCAGCCTACTCGGGGGGGGAGGTACCGAAAAACTGTTTTTT. It is translated as CASSLLGGGGTEKLFF.

This clonotype was found many times. This chain connects TRBV2 to TRBJ1-4, with D perhaps matching TRBD1 (6 bases). Germline V lookup: CDR1 SNHLY, CDR2 FYNNEI. The V end lost 8 bases, the J end lost 0 bases, and 19 bases lay between the germline ends. The CDR3 contains 17 residues. The CDR3 DNA sequence: TGTGCCAGCTTCCAGGGGTTTGGTATGGCAACTAATGAAAAACTGTTTTTT. Protein sequence: CASFQGFGMATNEKLFF.

This clonotype came up many times. J is TRBJ2-5 and V is TRBV12-3 or TRBV12-4, with 7 bases that match TRBD1. The CDR3 is made up of 13 amino acids. V lost 7 bases and J lost 5; bases outside the gene matches: 7. CDR3 sequence reads: CASTLTGTETQYF. CDR3 nucleotide sequence: TGTGCCAGCACTTTGACAGGGACGGAGACCCAGTACTTC.

This clonotype showed up many times. This chain connects TRBV20-1 to TRBJ2-3; weak D call: TRBD2 (5 bases). This CDR3 comprises 15 residues. Germline assignment: CDR1 DFQATT and CDR2 SNEGSKA (reference sequence). Trimming shortened V by 0 bases and J by 4 bases, and 14 bases separated the two germline ends. This CDR3 reads CSAREVGVGADTQYF. CDR3 sequence (DNA): TGCAGTGCTAGAGAGGTGGGAGTGGGCGCAGATACGCAGTATTTT.

This clonotype was seen ten or more times. The chain combines TRBV20-1 with TRBJ1-1; 11 bases are shared with TRBD1. CDR3 size: 16 residues. Trimming cost V 3 bases and J 0 bases; bases outside gene matches: 6. The germline CDR1 and CDR2 sequences are DFQATT and SNEGSKA (reference sequence). The CDR3 spells CSARDRGRTMNTEAFF. CDR3 DNA sequence: TGCAGTGCTAGGGACAGGGGGCGGACCATGAACACTGAAGCTTTCTTT.

This clonotype showed up just a few times. This chain joins TRBV18 and TRBJ1-3, with D possibly matching TRBD1 (6 bases). CDR3 length: 16 residues. Between the trimmed V and J ends, which lost 0 bases and 0 bases, there was a span of 9 bases. Germline CDR1 and CDR2: KGHSH and LQKENI. The CDR3 nucleotides are TGTGCCAGCTCACCACCACAGGGCCTCTCTGGAAACACCATATATTTT. It specifies CASSPPQGLSGNTIYF.

Ten or more counts support this clonotype. Here the CDR3 DNA reads TGTGCCACCAGCAGACAGGGGGTGAATCAGCCCCAGCATTTT. It codes for CATSRQGVNQPQHF. The chain recombines TRBV2 with TRBJ1-5; 9 bases line up with TRBD1. The CDR3 has 14 amino acids. V shed 10 bases and J 4 bases; nucleotides not matched to a gene: 8. Germline-derived CDR1 and CDR2 are SNHLY and FYNNEI.

This clonotype has ten or more counts. This chain uses TRBV6-6 with TRBJ2-1; D gene ambiguous. Trimming cost V 0 bases and J 9 bases, with 9 bases left between them. The CDR3 extends over 13 amino acids. Per germline, CDR1 MNHNY and CDR2 SVGAGI (reference sequence). In nucleotides, the CDR3 is TGTGCCAGCAGTTACTCCGTTGACCCTGAGCAGTTCTTC. This translates into CASSYSVDPEQFF.

This clonotype was counted ten times or more. The V call is TRBV20-1, the J call TRBJ2-3; no definite D call. Germline V lookup: CDR1 DFQATT, CDR2 SNEGSKA (reference sequence). The CDR3 length is 15 residues. V lost 7 bases, J lost 0 bases, and 17 bases lay in between. CDR3 nucleotides: TGCAGTGTCGCACCCCGCCTTGGTAGCACAGATACGCAGTATTTT. It translates to CSVAPRLGSTDTQYF.

This clonotype occurred a few times. The CDR3 DNA reads as TGTGCCAGCAGCGGTGGACAGAGGGTTTCGGATTCACCCCTCCACTTT. This encodes CASSGGQRVSDSPLHF. The chain is built from TRBV9 and TRBJ1-6, with a tentative D call TRBD1 (6 bases). The CDR3 totals 16 residues. The germline CDR1 and CDR2 sequences are SGDLS and YYNGEE. V lost 3 bases and J 8 bases, leaving 18 bases between the germline ends.

The genes are TRBV27 and TRBJ2-1; 9 positions agree with TRBD1. The CDR3 extends over 15 amino acids. Germline loops: CDR1 MNHEY, CDR2 SMNVEV (reference sequence). V lost 2 bases to trimming and J lost 7 bases; unmatched junction nucleotides: 6. The CDR3 region is CASSLAQGASNEQFF. CDR3 DNA: TGTGCCAGCAGTTTAGCACAGGGGGCGTCGAATGAGCAGTTCTTC.

This clonotype was seen at least ten times. The chain couples TRBV20-1 to TRBJ1-2, with no clear D. CDR1 and CDR2 (germline): DFQATT, SNEGSKA (reference sequence). The CDR3 is 14 residues long. V was shortened by 1 base and J by 6 bases, with 15 bases between the two germline ends. In DNA, the CDR3 is TGCAGTGCTAGAGCACCACTCGGGTCGGATGGCTACACCTTC. Its protein product is CSARAPLGSDGYTF.

The chain uses TRBV6-1 and TRBJ1-2; D gene ambiguous. The CDR3 is made up of 17 amino acids. Trimming pared 0 bases from V and 2 bases from J, leaving 16 bases between. Germline V gives CDR1 MNHNS, CDR2 SASEGT. CDR3 coding DNA: TGTGCCAGCAGTGAAGCGCATGACCGCGCTACGAACTATGGCTACACCTTC. This encodes CASSEAHDRATNYGYTF.

This clonotype was detected only a few times. Written as DNA, the CDR3 is TGCGCCAGCACGGGACAGGGGGCGAAGGAGCAGTACTTC. Translated: CASTGQGAKEQYF. The chain couples TRBV10-2 to TRBJ2-7; 12 bases line up with TRBD1. CDR3 size: 13 residues. Germline V gene data show CDR1 as WSHSY and CDR2 as SAAADI. Germline trimming cut 7 bases from V and 7 bases from J; bases unmatched to any gene: 5.

This clonotype came up once. A much larger clonotype is one base distant, so this may be a read error. This chain joins TRBV11-3 and TRBJ1-1; D uncertain. The CDR3 covers 13 residues. Germline V lookup: CDR1 SGHNT, CDR2 YENEEA. CDR3 coding DNA: TGTGCCAGCAGCCCCGGAGGCGGAGATGAAGCTTCCTTT. Its protein product is CASSPGGGDEASF.

At least ten counts were recorded for this clonotype. The rearrangement links TRBV12-3 or TRBV12-4 to TRBJ2-7; 11 positions match TRBD1. The CDR3 totals 15 residues. Losses at the gene ends were 5 bases for V and 5 bases for J; bases not matched to a gene: 8. The CDR3 loop is CASSHRGQGANEQYF. The CDR3 DNA sequence: TGTGCCAGCAGTCACCGAGGACAGGGGGCGAACGAGCAGTACTTC.

The chain carries TRBV7-3 and TRBJ2-3; 11 nucleotides match TRBD2. The CDR3 contains 15 residues. V lost 5 bases to trimming and J lost 2 bases; unmatched junction nucleotides: 3. Germline V gene sequence: CDR1 SGHTA, CDR2 FQGTGA. CDR3 region: CASSMTSGATDTQYF. For the CDR3, the DNA is TGTGCCAGCAGCATGACTAGCGGGGCCACAGATACGCAGTATTTT. The full variable domain, rest sourced from reference TRBV7-3 and TRBJ2-3, is GAGVSQTPSNKVTEKGKYVELRCDPISGHTALYWYRQSLGQGPEFLIYFQGTGAADDSGLPNDRFFAVRPEGSVSTLKIQRTERGDSAVYLCASSMTSGATDTQYFGPGTRLTVL.

Ten or more counts support this clonotype. The rearrangement joins TRBV7-3 to TRBJ2-3; the match to TRBD1 covers 9 bases. Germline CDR1 is SGHTA and CDR2 is FQGTGA. The CDR3 totals 15 residues. Unmatched junction bases numbered 6, after V lost 5 bases and J lost 3 bases. Here the CDR3 DNA reads TGTGCCAGCAGCGCCGGACAGGGGAGGACAGATACGCAGTATTTT. Translating gives CASSAGQGRTDTQYF.

This clonotype was seen at least ten times. The chain uses TRBV12-3 or TRBV12-4 and TRBJ1-2; TRBD1 matches at 7 bases. With V trimmed by 5 bases and J by 5 bases, 8 bases remained unmatched. This CDR3 has 14 amino acids. Written as DNA, the CDR3 is TGTGCCAGCAGTCTGACCGGGACAGCGTATGGCTACACCTTC. This sequence encodes CASSLTGTAYGYTF.

This chain connects TRBV6-2 or TRBV6-3 to TRBJ1-1, with D possibly TRBD1 on 5 matching bases. In germline, CDR1 is MNHEY, CDR2 SVGEGT. V shed 6 bases and J shed 1 base, with 12 bases lying between them. The CDR3 loop spans 14 amino acids. Here the CDR3 reads CASSSSGKNTEAFF. DNA for the CDR3: TGTGCCAGCAGCAGTTCAGGGAAGAACACTGAAGCTTTCTTT.

This clonotype appeared many times. The chain has TRBV28 and TRBJ1-2; tentative D call: TRBD1 (5 bases). Germline loops: CDR1 MDHEN, CDR2 SYDVKM. This CDR3 is built from 15 residues. The V gene lost 2 bases and the J gene lost 7 bases, with 17 bases spanning the gap. The CDR3 nucleotides are TGTGCCAGCAGTTTAATCCCCGGGACGGGAGGTGGCTACACCTTC. Translating it yields CASSLIPGTGGGYTF.

The chain links TRBV20-1 to TRBJ2-7; 11 bases map to TRBD2. V lost 5 bases and J lost 5; bases outside the gene matches: 5. The CDR3 has 13 residues. CDR1 and CDR2 from the germline V gene are DFQATT and SNEGSKA (reference sequence). CDR3 protein: CSAGKTSGNEQYF. For the CDR3, the DNA is TGCAGTGCTGGTAAGACTAGCGGGAACGAGCAGTACTTC.

This clonotype was counted many times. The chain combines TRBV7-9 with TRBJ2-5; either TRBD1 or TRBD2 may fit D (5 bases each). V gave up 2 bases and J gave up 5 bases, with 15 bases separating them. Germline V gene lookup returns CDR1 SEHNR and CDR2 FQNEAQ (reference sequence). The CDR3 has 15 amino acids. The CDR3 nucleotides are TGTGCCAGCAGCTTACTGGCAGGGTGGGAGGAGACCCAGTACTTC. It specifies CASSLLAGWEETQYF.

This clonotype was counted a few times. The chain employs TRBV3-1 and TRBJ2-1; maybe TRBD2 (5 bases). This CDR3 is 16 amino acids long. V was trimmed by 0 bases and J by 4 bases, leaving 13 bases between them. The germline V gene has CDR1 LGHDT and CDR2 YNNKEL (reference sequence). The CDR3 here is CASSQDGIARYNEQFF. Here the CDR3 DNA reads TGTGCCAGCAGCCAAGATGGAATAGCGAGGTACAATGAGCAGTTCTTC.

This clonotype appeared many times. This sequence joins TRBV5-1 and TRBJ2-1, with 9 bases aligning to TRBD1. The germline V gene has CDR1 SGHRS and CDR2 YFSETQ. With V trimmed by 7 bases and J by 9 bases, 5 bases remained unmatched. This CDR3 has 12 residues. The CDR3 nucleotides are TGCGCCAGCCGGGACAGGGACTTTGAGCAGTTCTTC. Protein product: CASRDRDFEQFF.

Only a few counts were recorded for this clonotype. V is TRBV24-1 and J is TRBJ2-3, with 9 bases fitting TRBD2. From germline, CDR1 is KGHDR and CDR2 SFDVKD. V trimming: 0 bases; J trimming: 0 bases; junction bases outside the gene matches: 12. This CDR3 is built from 20 residues. The CDR3 DNA sequence: TGTGCCACCAGTGATTTGCAGTGGGCGGGAGGGCCCGGGAGCACAGATACGCAGTATTTT. Protein sequence: CATSDLQWAGGPGSTDTQYF.